This TCR beta chain was profiled in a study of breast tumors, draining lymph nodes, adjacent tissues. Findings and caveats of the study: Compared with basal-like, luminal-like tumors shared significantly more repertoire with nontumor tissue. The lymph node origin of tumor T cells was framed as consistent with a hypothesis, not demonstrated. Tumors had less TCR diversity than lymph nodes, more than nontumor tissue.

MiXCR was run by TCRdb on the multiplex PCR reads, yielding one entry per CDR3 protein. This table holds 250,000 or so distinct CDR3 sequences, over 25% found once. This CDR3 has 15 residues. CDR1 WNHNN and CDR2 SYGVQD come from the germline V gene (reference sequence). The V gene lost 0 bases and the J gene lost 8 bases, with 13 bases spanning the gap. As regards this clonotype: What it binds is unknown.

Breast cancer patients provided tissue from their axillary draining lymph nodes. The chain has TRBV10-1 and TRBJ1-4, with no clear D. Sequenced sample: axillary lymph node tissue. The TCR sequence derives from a female donor with breast cancer. Some clones in this sample may be carry-over from other donors' samples. Written as DNA, the CDR3 is TGCGCCAGCAGTGAGTCGTTGGGTCTTGGGGAAAAACTGTTTTTT. Translating it yields CASSESLGLGEKLFF.